This T cell receptor (beta chain) was recovered during a study of blood T cell repertoires in COVID-19. Study context: COVID-19 samples from acute and convalescent phases originated in the United States, Italy and Spain. Sources were T cells, B-cell-depleted T cells, or PBMCs; the material itself was cDNA or gDNA.

Trimming removed 1 base at V and 10 bases at J, with 14 bases between. The CDR3 has 15 residues. From germline, CDR1 is MGHRA and CDR2 YSYEKL. This clone is medium-sized in the sample. As handled by the study authors: Nucleated cell counts were estimated from reference gene primer amplification. Only in-frame clones appear in the TCRdb table, and some are missing; sequencing was by immunoSEQ multiplex PCR. The V and J calls and clone size were taken over from that table, and D and trimming were inferred from the DNA. The table records more than 100,000 clones, over 65% of them present only once. The chain carries TRBV4-1 and TRBJ1-6; the D is unclear. Sequenced input: peripheral blood. The receptor was isolated from a human donor with acute or convalescent COVID-19. The donor label of this sample is uncertain. The CDR3: CASSQGSQVRSPLHF. DNA for the CDR3: TGCGCCAGCAGCCAAGGTTCGCAGGTTCGGTCACCCCTCCACTTT.